The sample holds a few counts of the clone carrying this TCR beta chain. V was pared by 1 base and J by 8 bases, with 19 bases between. The CDR3 is 16 amino acids. Germline CDR1 is SGHRS and CDR2 is YFSETQ. CD4+CD45RO+CD25- cells were isolated as memory CD4+ T cells. Full-length variable regions came from constant-region reverse primers plus semi-nested Nested Universal Primer A PCR. TCRdb recomputed calls from the 5' RACE reads with MiXCR, one row per CDR3 protein. The table has tens of thousands of distinct CDR3 sequences, 29% seen once; the top ten hold approximately 3.7%. The receptor was derived from a female donor with breast cancer. The chain links TRBV5-1 to TRBJ2-1; TRBD1 might be the D (5 bases). Sequenced sample: memory CD4+ T cells sorted from a lymph node. Subset indicated: memory CD4+ T cells, CD4+CD45RO+CD25-. The CDR3 sequence is CASSLLLGHSSDEQFF. The CDR3 DNA sequence: TGCGCCAGCAGCTTGCTTTTGGGGCACTCGAGCGATGAGCAGTTCTTC.